These 2 T cell receptor beta chains were all obtained from the same sample, sequenced in a study of cytomegalovirus exposure and HLA in healthy donors. Primers for the PCR totalled 60 Vbeta and 13 Jbeta. Only in-frame clones appear in the TCRdb table, and some are missing; sequencing was by immunoSEQ multiplex PCR. This table has 130,000 to 150,000 clones, almost 85% appearing once. The sequenced sample was PBMCs. The receptors come from a man aged 30 to 45 in good health and CMV-seropositive.

The chain links TRBV30 to TRBJ1-2; 8 bases agree with TRBD1. Trimming cost V 1 base and J 4 bases; bases outside gene matches: 8. CDR1 and CDR2 from the germline V gene are GTSNPN and SVGIG (reference sequence). The length of the CDR3 is 15 residues. CDR3 DNA: TGTGCCTGGAGTGCCGGACAGGGTAGACTCTATGGCTACACCTTC. It codes for CAWSAGQGRLYGYTF.

The chain recombines TRBV12-5 with TRBJ1-1, with TRBD1 as a possible D gene (6 bases). Germline V lookup: CDR1 LGHNT, CDR2 FRNRAP. Trimming pared 3 bases from V and 2 bases from J, leaving 16 bases between. This CDR3 has 16 residues. CDR3 nucleotides: TGTGCTAGTGGTTTACAACGAGGGGGAATCAACACTGAAGCTTTCTTT. Protein sequence: CASGLQRGGINTEAFF.